One sample yielded the 25 T cell receptor beta chains listed below, sequenced in a study of T cell repertoires in cytomegalovirus infection. TCRdb ran MiXCR on the reads and lists one entry per CDR3 protein. Of around 550,000 distinct CDR3 sequences in the sample, more than 20% were seen once. Sequences were obtained from PBMCs. These receptors originate from a human donor in good health (CMV status not recorded). Some clones in this sample may be carry-over from other donors' samples.

This clonotype turned up a few times. The chain carries TRBV5-4 and TRBJ2-3; TRBD2 matches at 8 bases. Germline values: CDR1 SGHNT, CDR2 YYREEE (reference sequence). The CDR3 loop spans 16 amino acids. V lost 3 bases to trimming and J lost 2 bases; unmatched junction nucleotides: 8. The CDR3 nucleotides are TGTGCCAGCAGCTCTATCACTAGCGGCTACACAGATACGCAGTATTTT. This encodes CASSSITSGYTDTQYF. Filled out from reference TRBV5-4 and TRBJ2-3, the complete variable domain reads ETGVTQSPTHLIKTRGQQVTLRCSSQSGHNTVSWYQQALGQGPQFIFQYYREEENGRGNFPPRFSGLQFPNYSSELNVNALELDDSALYLCASSSITSGYTDTQYFGPGTRLTVL.

This clonotype turned up a few times. V usage is TRBV11-1 and J usage is TRBJ2-7; D is ambiguous. Trimming removed 4 bases from V and 3 bases from J, with 10 bases in between. The CDR3 has 13 residues. The germline CDR1 and CDR2 sequences are SGHAT and FQDESV (reference sequence). Written as DNA, the CDR3 is TGTGCCAGCAGCTCAAACCCCTACTACGAGCAGTACTTC. Protein: CASSSNPYYEQYF.

The chain has TRBV7-8 and TRBJ2-7, with 7 bases identical to TRBD1. Looked up from germline, CDR1 is SGHVS and CDR2 is FQNEAQ. V lost 5 bases to trimming and J lost 6 bases; unmatched junction nucleotides: 4. The CDR3 runs to 12 residues. As DNA, the CDR3 is TGTGCCAGCAGCCAGAACAGGGGCGAGCAGTACGTC. Amino acids: CASSQNRGEQYV.

The CDR3 DNA reads as TGTGCCAGCAGCTTATACCCACGGCAGACCCAGTACTTC. Translating gives CASSLYPRQTQYF. This chain links TRBV7-2 with TRBJ2-5; D call uncertain. Per germline, CDR1 SGHTA and CDR2 FQGNSA. The CDR3 spans 13 residues. The ends were cut back, 2 bases at V and 6 bases at J, with 10 bases in the middle.

Many counts were recorded for this clonotype. The chain carries TRBV7-2 and TRBJ1-5, with a tentative D call TRBD1 (5 bases). Between the trimmed V and J ends, which lost 4 bases and 0 bases, there was a span of 13 bases. The CDR3 is 16 residues long. Germline loops: CDR1 SGHTA, CDR2 FQGNSA. CDR3 DNA: TGTGCCAGCAGCTCCGGGACGAGGTATAGCAATCAGCCCCAGCATTTT. Amino acids: CASSSGTRYSNQPQHF.

This sequence joins TRBV28 and TRBJ1-6; a possible D gene is TRBD1 (6 bases). The V gene's germline CDR1 is MDHEN and CDR2 SYDVKM. Trimming left V 1 base short and J 6 bases short, with 16 bases between. This CDR3 comprises 17 residues. CDR3 protein: CASSLYGTSGFNSPLHF. The DNA of the CDR3 is TGTGCCAGCAGTTTATACGGGACATCGGGTTTTAATTCACCCCTCCACTTT.

This clonotype was seen only a few times. J is TRBJ2-2 and V is TRBV24-1, with 7 bases lining up with TRBD2. The CDR3 length is 16 residues. With 2 bases clipped from V and 3 bases from J, the junction kept 5 bases outside the gene matches. Germline V CDR1 and CDR2: KGHDR, SFDVKD. The CDR3 region is CATSDSREAYTGELFF. The CDR3 coding sequence is TGTGCCACCAGTGATTCACGGGAGGCTTACACCGGGGAGCTGTTTTTT.

This clonotype was recorded at least ten times. CDR3 nucleotide sequence: TGCGCCAGCAGCCAAGGCCCCTCTCAGGCTAGCACAGATACGCAGTATTTT. Protein sequence: CASSQGPSQASTDTQYF. The chain joins TRBV4-1 to TRBJ2-3; no firm D call. The V end was cut by 1 base, the J end by 0 bases, with 14 bases between. The CDR3 runs to 17 residues. Germline V gene lookup returns CDR1 MGHRA and CDR2 YSYEKL.

V usage is TRBV29-1 and J usage is TRBJ1-5; D uncertain. Germline CDR1 SQVTM, CDR2 ANQGSEA. V was trimmed by 3 bases and J by 1 base, leaving 1 base between them. The CDR3 has 11 amino acids. The CDR3 sequence: CSVDSNQPQHF. CDR3 bases: TGCAGCGTTGACAGCAATCAGCCCCAGCATTTT.

The V call is TRBV6-6, the J call TRBJ1-2; perhaps TRBD1 as D (6 bases). The CDR3 spans 17 residues. Trimming removed 5 bases at V and 4 bases at J, with 23 bases between. Germline CDR1 MNHNY, CDR2 SVGAGI (reference sequence). The CDR3 DNA follows: TGTGCCAGCAGTAAGACAGGCGTGGGGTCCACAGGCTATGGCTACACCTTC. Encoded protein: CASSKTGVGSTGYGYTF.

This clonotype turned up a few times. V is TRBV7-2 and J is TRBJ1-4; D is possibly TRBD1 (6 bases). V was trimmed by 1 base and J by 8 bases, leaving 14 bases between them. Germline CDR1 and CDR2: SGHTA and FQGNSA. This CDR3 comprises 15 residues. The CDR3 DNA is TGTGCCAGCAGCTTAGTAGCCAGGGGTGGAGAAAAACTGTTTTTT. This codes for CASSLVARGGEKLFF.

The J gene is TRBJ2-7, the V gene TRBV20-1; 9 nucleotides align to TRBD2. This CDR3 region has 14 residues. V lost 0 bases, J lost 3 bases, and 3 bases stayed unmatched. CDR1 and CDR2 (germline): DFQATT, SNEGSKA (reference sequence). CDR3 sequence reads: CSARDDSGSYEQYF. The CDR3 coding sequence is TGCAGTGCTAGAGATGATAGCGGGAGCTACGAGCAGTACTTC.

The chain carries TRBV12-3 or TRBV12-4 and TRBJ2-3; 9 bases fit TRBD1. This CDR3 is built from 15 residues. V was clipped by 5 bases and J by 5 bases; unmatched bases: 8. The CDR3 loop reads CASSDRTGVEDTQYF. The DNA of the CDR3 is TGTGCCAGCAGTGACCGGACAGGGGTTGAAGATACGCAGTATTTT.

This clonotype has just a few counts. The chain recombines TRBV18 with TRBJ1-3; D is ambiguous. The CDR3 covers 15 residues. Trimming removed 2 bases from V and 0 bases from J, with 8 bases in between. Germline V lookup: CDR1 KGHSH, CDR2 LQKENI. The chain's CDR3 is CASSPRDASGNTIYF. The CDR3 coding sequence is TGTGCCAGCTCACCAAGAGATGCCTCTGGAAACACCATATATTTT.

In its sample, this clonotype was seen once. The chain employs TRBV7-9 and TRBJ2-3, with D perhaps given as TRBD1 or TRBD2 (5 bases each). The CDR3 extends over 19 amino acids. CDR1 is SEHNR, CDR2 FQNEAQ, per germline (reference sequence). V was clipped by 5 bases and J by 0 bases, with 24 bases between them. The CDR3 region is CASSQPEPGPTSSTDTQYF. CDR3 sequence (DNA): TGTGCCAGCAGCCAGCCGGAACCGGGACCTACTTCTAGCACAGATACGCAGTATTTT.

The rearrangement links TRBV20-1 to TRBJ2-1; a weak D match, TRBD2 (5 bases). The CDR3 spans 16 residues. V lost 4 bases, J lost 0 bases, and 16 bases lay in between. Germline-derived CDR1 and CDR2 are DFQATT and SNEGSKA (reference sequence). As DNA, the CDR3 is TGCAGTGCTACCGGTAGCGACACTGCCTCCTACAATGAGCAGTTCTTC. Translated: CSATGSDTASYNEQFF.

This clonotype was seen many times. The chain joins TRBV7-6 to TRBJ1-6, with TRBD1 matching over 8 bases. The CDR3 runs 14 residues. Losses at the gene ends were 2 bases for V and 7 bases for J; bases not matched to a gene: 1. CDR1 and CDR2 (germline): SGHVS, FNYEAQ. In DNA form, the CDR3 reads TGTGCCAGCAGCTTAAGGACAGGGAATTCACCCCTCCACTTT. Translation gives CASSLRTGNSPLHF.

This clonotype was detected many times. The J gene is TRBJ2-1, the V gene TRBV6-5; D not resolved. Germline values: CDR1 MNHEY, CDR2 SVGAGI. The ends were cut back, 0 bases at V and 8 bases at J, with 17 bases in the middle. CDR3 size: 16 residues. CDR3 coding DNA: TGTGCCAGCAGTTACTCGAGCAGTGGCAGCAGGCATGAGCAGTTCTTC. It yields the protein CASSYSSSGSRHEQFF.

This clonotype was counted between two and nine times. The chain combines TRBV6-1 with TRBJ2-2; TRBD1 aligns across 7 bases. This CDR3 comprises 15 residues. In germline, CDR1 is MNHNS, CDR2 SASEGT. The trim removed 8 bases at V and 4 bases at J, leaving 10 bases unmatched. CDR3 coding DNA: TGTGCCAGCTACTCACGAACAGGGGCCACCGGGGAGCTGTTTTTT. Translation: CASYSRTGATGELFF.

The sample holds a few counts of this clonotype. The genes are TRBV7-9 and TRBJ1-5; D not certain. Germline CDR1 is SEHNR and CDR2 is FQNEAQ (reference sequence). The V end was cut by 5 bases, the J end by 6 bases, with 11 bases between. The CDR3 is 13 residues long. CDR3 DNA sequence: TGTGCCAGCAGCCGGACGGATAGTCAGCCCCAGCATTTT. This encodes CASSRTDSQPQHF.

This chain links TRBV28 with TRBJ2-4, with TRBD2 identical over 12 bases. The length of the CDR3 is 19 residues. V trimming: 1 base; J trimming: 0 bases; junction bases outside the gene matches: 7. Germline lookup yields CDR1 MDHEN and CDR2 SYDVKM. The CDR3 reads CASSLFPSGRELAKNIQYF. CDR3 DNA sequence: TGTGCCAGCAGTTTATTTCCTAGCGGGAGGGAACTAGCCAAAAACATTCAGTACTTC.

This chain connects TRBV9 to TRBJ2-2, with D uncertain. The germline CDR1 and CDR2 sequences are SGDLS and YYNGEE. There are 13 residues in the CDR3. The ends were cut back, 0 bases at V and 6 bases at J, with 6 bases in the middle. The CDR3 DNA sequence: TGTGCCAGCAGCGTAGATGACGCCGGGGAGCTGTTTTTT. This gives the protein CASSVDDAGELFF.

This clonotype has only one observation. This chain joins TRBV20-1 and TRBJ2-2, with TRBD2 matching over 12 bases. Germline-derived CDR1 and CDR2 are DFQATT and SNEGSKA (reference sequence). The CDR3 runs 15 residues. Trimming took 3 bases from V and 5 from J; bases not matched to a gene: 4. In DNA, the CDR3 is TGCAGTGCTAGTTACGGGACTAGCGGGACCGGGGAGCTGTTTTTT. This sequence encodes CSASYGTSGTGELFF.

This clonotype was detected only once. V is TRBV30 and J is TRBJ1-1; 9 bases agree with TRBD1. Germline trimming cut 5 bases from V and 4 bases from J; bases unmatched to any gene: 5. The CDR3 has 13 amino acids. Germline loops: CDR1 GTSNPN, CDR2 SVGIG (reference sequence). The CDR3 coding sequence is TGTGCCTGGGGAGGGACAGGGATCACTGAAGCTTTCTTT. It encodes CAWGGTGITEAFF.

The chain joins TRBV12-3 or TRBV12-4 to TRBJ2-7; the D gene is possibly TRBD1 (6 bases). The ends were cut back, 1 base at V and 0 bases at J, with 13 bases in the middle. The CDR3 runs to 16 residues. The DNA for the CDR3 is TGTGCCAGCAGTTTAGGGGCAGGGGAGAGCTCCTACGAGCAGTACGTC. Encoded protein: CASSLGAGESSYEQYV.